A single sample gave rise to the 21 T cell receptor beta chains below, sequenced in a study of shared clonotypes between healthy human individuals. Only in-frame clones appear in the TCRdb table, and some are missing; sequencing was by immunoSEQ multiplex PCR. Of around 2.1 million clones detected, approximately 94% appear once; the ten largest clones hold 0.1% to 0.15%. The sequenced material came from naive CD4+ T cells sorted from blood. The subset is: CD45RA+ positively selected. The receptors shown here come from a man younger than 35 in good health.

This clone occurred once. This chain uses TRBV27 with TRBJ1-4, with D hard to call. Germline V gene data show CDR1 as MNHEY and CDR2 as SMNVEV (reference sequence). V dropped 0 bases and J dropped 3 bases, with 11 bases sitting between them. The CDR3 is made up of 16 amino acids. The CDR3 loop reads CASSLSSRWANEKLFF. In DNA form, the CDR3 reads TGTGCCAGCAGTTTATCATCCAGGTGGGCTAATGAAAAACTGTTTTTT.

This chain links TRBV7-2 with TRBJ2-7, with 8 bases aligning to TRBD2. Germline-derived CDR1 and CDR2 are SGHTA and FQGNSA. V lost 5 bases to trimming and J lost 2 bases; unmatched junction nucleotides: 8. The CDR3 covers 15 residues. The CDR3 DNA follows: TGTGCCAGCAGCGAACCGGGACTAGGGACCTACGAGCAGTACTTC. Translated, it gives CASSEPGLGTYEQYF.

The chain couples TRBV11-2 to TRBJ1-4, with D uncertain. Germline V gives CDR1 SGHAT, CDR2 FQNNGV. Trimming took off 9 bases at V and 8 bases at J, with 13 bases between the two ends. This CDR3 is 12 amino acids long. This chain's CDR3 is CASSNPGEKLFF. The CDR3 DNA reads TGTGCCAGTTCTAACCCGGGGGAAAAACTGTTTTTT.

The chain has TRBV30 and TRBJ2-3, with D perhaps matching TRBD2 (7 bases). The CDR3 sequence is 15 residues long. Trimming removed 0 bases from V and 5 bases from J, with 15 bases in between. CDR1 GTSNPN and CDR2 SVGIG come from the germline V gene (reference sequence). The CDR3 sequence: CAWSVSGGAGDTQYF. For the CDR3, the DNA is TGTGCCTGGAGTGTTTCGGGGGGCGCGGGAGATACGCAGTATTTT.

This clone occurred once. The CDR3 reads CASSPEGYTF. CDR3 sequence (DNA): TGTGCCAGCAGCCCAGAAGGCTACACCTTC. V is TRBV7-9 and J is TRBJ1-2, with no clear D. CDR1 is SEHNR and CDR2 is FQNEAQ in the germline V gene (reference sequence). Trimming left V 5 bases short and J 8 bases short, with 6 bases between. This CDR3 is 10 amino acids long.

The rearrangement joins TRBV7-9 to TRBJ1-6, with 8 bases that match TRBD1. J lost 4 bases, V lost 6 bases, and 5 bases had no gene match. The CDR3 extends over 15 amino acids. From germline, CDR1 is SEHNR and CDR2 FQNEAQ (reference sequence). This CDR3 reads CASRPDRAYNSPLHF. The CDR3 coding sequence is TGTGCCAGCAGGCCGGACAGGGCTTATAATTCACCCCTCCACTTT.

Comment on this clone: Other DNA sequences in the sample encode the same CDR3. The chain combines TRBV5-1 with TRBJ2-5; either TRBD1 or TRBD2 may fit D (5 bases each). The CDR3 length is 15 residues. Per the germline V gene, CDR1 is SGHRS and CDR2 is YFSETQ. Trimming took off 0 bases at V and 4 bases at J, with 13 bases between the two ends. The CDR3 nucleotides read TGCGCCAGCAGCTTGGAAGGGACCTCTGCAGAGACCCAGTACTTC. Its protein product is CASSLEGTSAETQYF.

The rearrangement joins TRBV19 to TRBJ1-2; D not certain. Germline loops: CDR1 LNHDA, CDR2 SQIVND (reference sequence). The CDR3 runs to 14 residues. V dropped 3 bases and J dropped 4 bases, with 12 bases sitting between them. The CDR3 spells CASSIFEGRYGYTF. Here the CDR3 DNA reads TGTGCCAGTAGTATTTTTGAGGGTCGCTATGGCTACACCTTC.

This clone showed up just once. The chain combines TRBV9 with TRBJ1-3; D gene uncertain. Germline V gene data show CDR1 as SGDLS and CDR2 as YYNGEE. Trimming took off 3 bases at V and 0 bases at J, with 7 bases between the two ends. The CDR3 is 14 residues long. The CDR3 loop is CASSETVSGNTIYF. CDR3 nucleotides: TGTGCCAGCAGCGAGACGGTCTCTGGAAACACCATATATTTT.

With regard to this clone: This specimen includes other DNA sequences encoding the same CDR3. The chain joins TRBV7-2 to TRBJ2-2; tentative D call: TRBD1 (6 bases). This CDR3 is built from 13 residues. Germline V gene data show CDR1 as SGHTA and CDR2 as FQGNSA. V was shortened by 4 bases and J by 6 bases, with 9 bases between the two germline ends. The CDR3 DNA reads as TGTGCCAGCAGCTCGACAGGTGCCGGGGAGCTGTTTTTT. Translated: CASSSTGAGELFF.

Details on this clone: Sequence at one end of the junction differs from germline and may be a read error. The chain couples TRBV7-8 to TRBJ1-3; possibly TRBD1 for D (5 bases). The CDR3 sequence is 16 residues long. Germline loops: CDR1 SGHVS, CDR2 FQNEAQ. The CDR3 reads CASSLGGPGAGDTIYF. In nucleotides, the CDR3 is TGTGCCAGCAGCTTAGGGGGCCCCGGAGCTGGAGACACCATATATTTT.

This rearrangement joins TRBV2 to TRBJ2-2, with TRBD1 identical over 9 bases. This CDR3 region has 15 residues. The V gene end was trimmed by 7 bases and the J gene end by 4 bases; junction bases not matched to a gene: 7. Germline-derived CDR1 and CDR2 are SNHLY and FYNNEI. The CDR3 reads CASIVQGAPTGELFF. CDR3 nucleotides: TGTGCCAGCATCGTACAGGGGGCCCCCACCGGGGAGCTGTTTTTT.

V gene TRBV5-1 combines with J gene TRBJ1-4; D not certain. The germline V and J ends were trimmed by 1 base and 4 bases, with 8 bases remaining between them. The CDR3 covers 14 residues. The V gene's germline CDR1 is SGHRS and CDR2 YFSETQ. The CDR3 bases are TGCGCCAGCAGCTTGTTCTCTCTTAATGAAAAACTGTTTTTT. Protein: CASSLFSLNEKLFF.

The rearrangement joins TRBV7-9 to TRBJ2-7; D gene unclear. CDR3 length equals 14 residues. Germline CDR1 and CDR2: SEHNR and FQNEAQ (reference sequence). V was pared by 4 bases and J by 0 bases, with 10 bases between. DNA for the CDR3: TGTGCCAGCAGCTCCGGACCTGCCTCCTACGAGCAGTACTTC. Amino acids: CASSSGPASYEQYF.

V usage is TRBV5-1 and J usage is TRBJ2-3; 7 positions agree with TRBD1. Trimming took 0 bases from V and 0 from J; bases not matched to a gene: 4. Germline V gene sequence: CDR1 SGHRS, CDR2 YFSETQ. This CDR3 has 16 residues. The CDR3 is CASSLVQGQSTDTQYF. Written as DNA, the CDR3 is TGCGCCAGCAGCTTGGTACAGGGACAGAGCACAGATACGCAGTATTTT.

This clone showed up just once. This chain joins TRBV7-2 and TRBJ2-7; 12 nucleotides align to TRBD2. The trim removed 5 bases at V and 0 bases at J, leaving 2 bases unmatched. Germline V gene lookup returns CDR1 SGHTA and CDR2 FQGNSA. This CDR3 contains 15 residues. The CDR3 region has the DNA TGTGCCAGCAGCACGACTAGCGGGGGCTCCTACGAGCAGTACTTC. Amino acids: CASSTTSGGSYEQYF.

This clone was picked up one time. The junction shows a germline mismatch at one end, possibly a read error. The V and J genes are TRBV30 and TRBJ1-6, with unresolved D. Germline-derived CDR1 and CDR2 are GTSNPN and SVGIG (reference sequence). The CDR3 covers 15 residues. The CDR3 region has the DNA TGTGCCTGGAGTGTGCGGGTCTCCCATAATTCACCCCTCCACTTT. This translates into CAWSVRVSHNSPLHF.

The chain combines TRBV11-2 with TRBJ1-6; D is unresolved. Germline CDR1 SGHAT, CDR2 FQNNGV. V was clipped by 1 base and J by 6 bases, with 7 bases between them. The CDR3 sequence is 14 residues long. The DNA for the CDR3 is TGTGCCAGCAGCTTAGGGCAGGTTAATTCACCCCTCCACTTT. Amino acids: CASSLGQVNSPLHF.

A single count supports this clone. This sequence joins TRBV30 and TRBJ2-7, with TRBD2 as a possible D gene (5 bases). The CDR3 totals 14 residues. The germline V and J ends were trimmed by 3 bases and 10 bases, with 22 bases remaining between them. The V gene's germline CDR1 is GTSNPN and CDR2 SVGIG (reference sequence). The chain's CDR3 is CAWSFPGGTTLQYF. Written as DNA, the CDR3 is TGTGCCTGGAGCTTCCCTGGAGGTACAACCCTTCAGTACTTC. The whole variable domain, remainder taken from reference TRBV30 and TRBJ2-7, is SQTIHQWPATLVQPVGSPLSLECTVEGTSNPNLYWYRQAAGRGLQLLFYSVGIGQISSEVPQNLSASRPQDRQFILSSKKLLLSDSGFYLCAWSFPGGTTLQYFGPGTRLTVT.

J is TRBJ2-3 and V is TRBV6-5, with 10 bases fitting TRBD2. Trimming cost V 6 bases and J 6 bases; bases outside gene matches: 9. Germline loops: CDR1 MNHEY, CDR2 SVGAGI. The CDR3 length is 15 residues. The CDR3 coding sequence is TGTGCCAGCAGCAGAACTAGCGGGGCGACGGATACGCAGTATTTT. Its translation is CASSRTSGATDTQYF.

About this clone itself: This specimen includes other DNA sequences encoding the same CDR3. The chain couples TRBV7-9 to TRBJ1-3; perhaps TRBD1 as D (5 bases). CDR1 and CDR2 from the germline V gene are SEHNR and FQNEAQ (reference sequence). The length of the CDR3 is 14 residues. Trimming took off 5 bases at V and 2 bases at J, with 10 bases between the two ends. The CDR3, as DNA: TGTGCCAGCAGCGCCTCGGGGGCTGGAAACACCATATATTTT. This sequence encodes CASSASGAGNTIYF.